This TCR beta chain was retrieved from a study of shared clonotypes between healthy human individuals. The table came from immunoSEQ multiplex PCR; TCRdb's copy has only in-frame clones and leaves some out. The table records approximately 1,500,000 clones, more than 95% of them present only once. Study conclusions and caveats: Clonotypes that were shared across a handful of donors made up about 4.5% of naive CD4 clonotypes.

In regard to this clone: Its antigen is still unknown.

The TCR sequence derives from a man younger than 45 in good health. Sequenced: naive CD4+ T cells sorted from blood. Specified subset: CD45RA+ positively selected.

The CDR3 is CASSPTRQAYEQYF. For the CDR3, the DNA is TGTGCCAGCTCACCGACCCGACAGGCCTACGAGCAGTACTTC. V and J are TRBV18 and TRBJ2-7; maybe TRBD1 (6 bases). V was trimmed by 3 bases and J by 2 bases, leaving 11 bases between them. This CDR3 spans 14 amino acids. Germline lookup yields CDR1 KGHSH and CDR2 LQKENI.